This T cell receptor (beta chain) appears in the sequencing data of a study of Graves' ophthalmopathy and Graves' hyperthyroidism. The study excluded patients with other autoimmune diseases, uncontrolled infections, pregnancy or lactation. The CDR3 is made up of 14 amino acids. CDR1 and CDR2 from the germline V gene are DFQATT and SNEGSKA (reference sequence). With 2 bases clipped from V and 2 bases from J, the junction kept 2 bases outside the gene matches. The table lists this clonotype with many counts. The antigen is undetermined. Broader study findings: Among thyroid clonotypes expanded above 0.001 frequency, most also appeared in blood.

RNA transcripts served as template for amplifying TCR beta CDR3 sequences. The authors performed first-round RT-PCR with HTBI primers and then a second-round multiplex PCR. MiXCR was run by TCRdb on the multiplex PCR reads, yielding one entry per CDR3 protein. There are under 350,000 distinct CDR3 sequences in the sample; about a sixth occur only once, and more than 9% lies in the top ten. The sample was peripheral blood. The chain combines TRBV20-1 with TRBJ1-1, with 10 positions matching TRBD1. The source is an adult man with Graves' ophthalmopathy. The CDR3: CSARRDRGNTEAFF. CDR3 nucleotide sequence: TGCAGTGCTAGAAGGGACAGGGGTAACACTGAAGCTTTCTTT.